The clone carrying this TCR beta chain was found a few times. PCR amplification relied on 60 Vbeta primers (plus 13 Jbeta primers). Sequencing used immunoSEQ multiplex PCR; TCRdb keeps in-frame clones, though not all of them. There are some 150,000 clones in the sample; about 10% occur only once, and roughly 7.2% lies in the top ten. The data are from a study of cytomegalovirus exposure and HLA in healthy donors. Overall study context: Ancestry clustering placed 81% of around 400 genotyped donors in the Caucasian-associated cluster.

Sequencing was performed on PBMCs. This receptor was taken from a middle-aged woman in good health and CMV-seropositive.

The CDR3 loop reads CASSLIPRTDTQYF. CDR3 coding DNA: TGTGCCAGCAGTTTAATTCCTCGCACAGATACGCAGTATTTT. The V and J genes are TRBV27 and TRBJ2-3; D remains ambiguous. Germline V gene sequence: CDR1 MNHEY, CDR2 SMNVEV (reference sequence). This CDR3 region has 14 residues. Trimming removed 2 bases at V and 1 base at J, with 7 bases between.